The 31 T cell receptor beta chains below come from one sample, sequenced in a study of T cells in women clearing cervical HPV infection. Clones were read by immunoSEQ multiplex PCR, and TCRdb kept only the in-frame ones, dropping some. The sample's table shows tens of thousands of clones. Sequences were obtained from blood buffy coat. The receptors were sampled from a woman between 18 and 70 years old with a cervical HPV16 infection that either progressed to CIN3+ or cleared (not recorded which).

Regarding this clone: The missing CDR3 end, 3 residues past where the read stops, is filled in from the germline J gene. V is TRBV7-2 and J is TRBJ1-2; D may be TRBD1 (5 bases). The CDR3 extends over 15 amino acids. Per germline, CDR1 SGHTA and CDR2 FQGNSA. The CDR3: CASSLGAGPTWCYTF. The CDR3 bases that were read are TGTGCCAGCAGCTTAGGGGCAGGGCCCACTTGGTGC.

Details on this clone: With the read ending 3 residues before the CDR3 end, the germline J gene is used to fill in that end. The chain combines TRBV7-2 with TRBJ2-3; 9 bases agree with TRBD1. Germline-derived CDR1 and CDR2 are SGHTA and FQGNSA. V was pared by 3 bases and J by 4 bases, with 2 bases of the junction left unmatched. The CDR3 runs 14 residues. This CDR3 reads CASSFGTGPDTQYF. The CDR3 DNA, read in part, is TGTGCCAGCAGCTTCGGGACAGGGCCAGATACG.

A note on this clone: The missing CDR3 end, 3 residues past where the read stops, is filled in from the germline J gene. The chain employs TRBV20-1 and TRBJ1-1, with D possibly TRBD1 on 5 matching bases. The CDR3 is made up of 14 amino acids. Looked up from germline, CDR1 is DFQATT and CDR2 is SNEGSKA (reference sequence). CDR3 region: CSARDQGGVGEAFF. Partial CDR3 DNA: TGCAGTGCTAGAGATCAGGGAGGGGTAGGGGAA.

On this clone itself: The read gets to within 3 residues of the CDR3 end, and the germline J gene fills in the rest. The V call is TRBV5-6, the J call TRBJ2-7; D is perhaps TRBD1 or TRBD2 (5 bases each). The CDR3 is 14 amino acids. V gave up 0 bases and J gave up 0 bases, with 7 bases separating them. Per the germline V gene, CDR1 is SGHDT and CDR2 is YYEEEE. Partial CDR3 DNA: TGTGCCAGCAGCTTGGAGGGGAGCTCCTACGAG. Its translation is CASSLEGSSYE. The CDR3 in its entirety is CASSLEGSSYEQYF.

Note on this clone: The CDR3 goes on 3 residues after the read ends, and that part is filled in from the germline J gene. The chain has TRBV5-5 and TRBJ2-2; D could derive from TRBD1 or TRBD2 (5 bases each). Germline CDR1 and CDR2: SGHKS and YYEKEE (reference sequence). The CDR3 contains 14 residues. CDR3 in amino acids: CASSQEGGANVLFF. Incomplete CDR3 DNA: TGTGCCAGCAGCCAAGAGGGTGGGGCCAACGTG.

In the case of this clone: Read coverage stops 3 residues before the CDR3 terminus; the germline J gene supplies the remainder. The chain combines TRBV20-1 with TRBJ2-5; 7 bases match TRBD2. J lost 5 bases, V lost 7 bases, and 7 bases had no gene match. The CDR3 has 12 residues. From germline, CDR1 is DFQATT and CDR2 SNEGSKA (reference sequence). Here the CDR3 reads CSGSSGTETQYF. Incomplete CDR3 DNA: TGCAGTGGATCGAGCGGGACTGAGACC.

In the case of this clone: The CDR3 end lies 3 residues beyond the end of the read and is filled in from the germline J gene. The chain is built from TRBV4-1 and TRBJ2-7, with D maybe TRBD1 (7 bases). V lost 1 base and J 6 bases, leaving 13 bases between the germline ends. Per germline, CDR1 MGHRA and CDR2 YSYEKL. The CDR3 is 14 amino acids. CDR3 DNA (partial): TGCGCCAGCAGCCAAGGGAGGGACAGCGCCGAG. It specifies CASSQGRDSAE. The entire CDR3 sequence reads CASSQGRDSAEQYF.

On this clone: The CDR3 extends 3 residues past the end of the read, so its final part is completed from the germline J gene. Other DNA sequences from this sample encode an identical CDR3 as well. This sequence joins TRBV18 and TRBJ2-2; D might be TRBD1 (6 bases). The germline V gene encodes CDR1 KGHSH and CDR2 LQKENI. The CDR3 runs to 15 residues. V gave up 2 bases and J gave up 1 base, with 8 bases separating them. CDR3 DNA (partial): TGTGCCAGCTCACCAGGACAGCTGAACACCGGGGAG. This codes for CASSPGQLNTGE. The entire CDR3 sequence reads CASSPGQLNTGELFF.

Note on this clone: The observed sequence ends 3 residues before the CDR3 terminus, with the missing tail filled in from the germline J gene. V usage is TRBV7-9 and J usage is TRBJ2-7, with D possibly TRBD1 on 5 matching bases. The CDR3 consists of 15 residues. The V end lost 1 base, the J end lost 1 base, and 11 bases lay between the germline ends. The germline CDR1 and CDR2 sequences are SEHNR and FQNEAQ (reference sequence). CDR3 bases read: TGTGCCAGCAGCTTAGGAAAGACAGTGTCCTACGAG. It encodes CASSLGKTVSYE. The complete CDR3 sequence is CASSLGKTVSYEQYF.

Regarding this clone: The CDR3 extends 3 residues past the end of the read, so its final part is completed from the germline J gene. J is TRBJ1-5 and V is TRBV5-6, with TRBD1 identical over 9 bases. The CDR3 contains 14 residues. The V gene end was trimmed by 4 bases and the J gene end by 8 bases; junction bases not matched to a gene: 7. Germline V gene lookup returns CDR1 SGHDT and CDR2 YYEEEE. The CDR3 sequence: CASSSRDREKPQHF. The DNA read from the CDR3 is TGTGCCAGCAGCAGTCGGGACAGGGAGAAGCCC.

Remarks on this clone: Read sequence stops 3 residues before the CDR3 end, and the germline J gene provides the missing end. The J gene is TRBJ2-3, the V gene TRBV7-6; D gene uncertain. The ends were cut back, 0 bases at V and 7 bases at J, with 5 bases in the middle. CDR1 SGHVS and CDR2 FNYEAQ come from the germline V gene. The CDR3 is made up of 12 amino acids. CDR3 residues: CASSLARNTQYF. CDR3 DNA, as far as it was read: TGTGCCAGCAGCTTAGCGCGGAATACG.

Details on this clone: From the germline J gene comes the end of the CDR3, since the read stops 3 residues before it. This sequence joins TRBV20-1 and TRBJ1-1, with D hard to call. Germline V gene lookup returns CDR1 DFQATT and CDR2 SNEGSKA (reference sequence). This CDR3 contains 15 residues. Trimming took 0 bases from V and 0 from J, leaving 11 bases between them. The covered CDR3 bases are TGCAGTGCTAGAGATCTCACACAGTTGAACACTGAA. Translation: CSARDLTQLNTE. The whole CDR3 reads CSARDLTQLNTEAFF.

Concerning this clone itself: The read falls 3 residues short of the CDR3 end, and the missing part is taken from the germline J gene. The chain is built from TRBV10-2 and TRBJ2-1; D unclear. The V end was cut by 9 bases, the J end by 2 bases, with 14 bases between. CDR3 length: 14 amino acids. Looked up from germline, CDR1 is WSHSY and CDR2 is SAAADI. Incomplete CDR3 DNA: TGCGCCAGTCGACTTCCCGTTCCCTACAATGAG. It encodes CASRLPVPYNE. The entire CDR3 reads CASRLPVPYNEQFF.

To note about this clone: Read sequence stops 3 residues before the CDR3 end, and the germline J gene provides the missing end. The genes are TRBV10-3 and TRBJ1-1, with unresolved D. CDR1 ENHRY and CDR2 SYGVKD come from the germline V gene. CDR3 length: 13 amino acids. The CDR3 bases that were read are TGTGCCATCAGTGAGTTAGTGAGCAAGAAA. Protein sequence: CAISELVSKK. The complete CDR3 reads CAISELVSKKAFF.

The CDR3 bases that were read are TGCGCCAGCAGCGTACCCGGGACAGGGCGTGAAAAA. It translates to CASSVPGTGREK. The whole CDR3 region reads CASSVPGTGREKLFF. V is TRBV5-1 and J is TRBJ1-4; TRBD1 agrees at 9 bases. The read ends 3 residues before the CDR3 terminus; that terminus is restored from the germline J gene. This CDR3 region has 15 residues. Trimming took 4 bases from V and 7 from J; bases not matched to a gene: 8. CDR1 and CDR2 from the germline V gene are SGHRS and YFSETQ.

The CDR3 loop is CASSTDTSETQYF. The sequenced part of the CDR3 DNA is TGTGCCAGCAGCACGGACACCTCAGAGACC. The V and J genes are TRBV5-4 and TRBJ2-5, with TRBD1 as a possible D gene (5 bases). The read ends 3 residues shy of where the CDR3 ends; the end is completed using the germline J gene. Looked up from germline, CDR1 is SGHNT and CDR2 is YYREEE (reference sequence). The CDR3 covers 13 residues. Trimming took 4 bases from V and 4 from J, leaving 11 bases between them.

On this clone itself: The read terminates 3 residues before the CDR3 end, so the remaining end is supplied by the germline J gene. This chain uses TRBV7-8 with TRBJ1-2; D call uncertain. The germline gives CDR1 SGHVS, CDR2 FQNEAQ. The CDR3 sequence is 15 residues long. The sequenced part of the CDR3 DNA is TGTGCCAGCAGCTTAGGTCTTAGTTTAGTTTACGAC. It codes for CASSLGLSLVYD. In full, the CDR3 is CASSLGLSLVYDYTF.

As concerns this clone: The missing CDR3 end, 3 residues past where the read stops, is filled in from the germline J gene. The chain carries TRBV20-1 and TRBJ2-7; no firm D call. Germline V CDR1 and CDR2: DFQATT, SNEGSKA (reference sequence). The CDR3 totals 11 residues. V dropped 6 bases and J dropped 6 bases, with 12 bases sitting between them. The part of the CDR3 DNA that was read is TGCAGTGCAAGGATCACTACCGAG. The encoded protein is CSARITTE. The full-length CDR3 reads as CSARITTEQYF.

CDR3 protein: CAWSAHRGRNYGYTF. The CDR3 DNA, read in part, is TGTGCCTGGAGTGCCCACAGGGGGCGGAACTATGGC. The rearrangement uses TRBV30 and TRBJ1-2; 9 bases line up with TRBD1. The CDR3 extends 3 residues past the end of the read, so its final part is completed from the germline J gene. The germline V gene encodes CDR1 GTSNPN and CDR2 SVGIG (reference sequence). Trimming at V came to 1 base and at J to 2 bases, leaving 5 bases not matched to a gene. The CDR3 contains 15 residues.

About this clone itself: From the germline J gene comes the end of the CDR3, since the read stops 3 residues before it. The chain is built from TRBV7-9 and TRBJ2-7; D gene unclear. Trimming removed 4 bases from V and 4 bases from J, with 8 bases in between. Germline loops: CDR1 SEHNR, CDR2 FQNEAQ (reference sequence). The length of the CDR3 is 12 residues. This CDR3 is CASSSVHYEQYF. The sequenced part of the CDR3 DNA is TGTGCCAGCAGCTCTGTACATTACGAG.

The DNA read from the CDR3 is TGTGCCAGCAGCTTAGCGGGGACTAGCGGCTACGAC. Residues: CASSLAGTSGYD. From start to end, the CDR3 is CASSLAGTSGYDYTF. The chain carries TRBV7-9 and TRBJ1-2; D perhaps matches TRBD1 (5 bases). The missing CDR3 end, 3 residues past where the read stops, is filled in from the germline J gene. Germline loops: CDR1 SEHNR, CDR2 FQNEAQ (reference sequence). This CDR3 region has 15 residues.

In the case of this clone: Read data end 3 residues before the CDR3 end; the end is taken from the germline J gene. The V gene is TRBV19, the J gene TRBJ1-2; D might be TRBD1 (6 bases). CDR1 is LNHDA, CDR2 SQIVND, per germline (reference sequence). CDR3 length: 14 residues. V dropped 1 base and J dropped 2 bases, with 8 bases sitting between them. The CDR3 here is CASSIGGTNYGYTF. The part of the CDR3 DNA that was read is TGTGCCAGTAGTATAGGTGGGACAAACTATGGC.

As for this clone: The CDR3 is cut off 3 residues early in the read; its end comes from the germline J gene. This chain uses TRBV7-9 with TRBJ1-2, with 7 bases fitting TRBD1. The CDR3 sequence is 15 residues long. Germline V gives CDR1 SEHNR, CDR2 FQNEAQ (reference sequence). V lost 5 bases to trimming and J lost 4 bases; unmatched junction nucleotides: 10. CDR3 sequence: CASSTETGLGYGYTF. Incomplete CDR3 DNA: TGTGCCAGCAGCACGGAGACAGGGTTAGGCTATGGC.

This CDR3 is CASSFSVEQYF. CDR3 bases read: TGTGCCAGCAGCTTCTCGGTCGAG. The genes are TRBV7-2 and TRBJ2-7; D gene ambiguous. From the germline J gene comes the end of the CDR3, since the read stops 3 residues before it. Germline assignment: CDR1 SGHTA and CDR2 FQGNSA. V was clipped by 3 bases and J by 6 bases, with 6 bases between them. The CDR3 covers 11 residues.

A note on this clone: Read coverage stops 3 residues before the CDR3 terminus; the germline J gene supplies the remainder. The J gene is TRBJ1-4, the V gene TRBV2; D is possibly TRBD1 (5 bases). Trimming pared 4 bases from V and 5 bases from J, leaving 8 bases between. The CDR3 consists of 13 residues. Looked up from germline, CDR1 is SNHLY and CDR2 is FYNNEI. The CDR3 loop reads CASSVAGNEKLFF. Partial CDR3 DNA: TGTGCCAGCAGTGTAGCAGGGAATGAAAAA.

A remark on this clone: The missing CDR3 end, 3 residues past where the read stops, is filled in from the germline J gene. This same CDR3 is encoded by further DNA sequences in the sample. V usage is TRBV2 and J usage is TRBJ2-3; perhaps TRBD2 as D (6 bases). Trimming left V 3 bases short and J 7 bases short, with 11 bases between. In germline, CDR1 is SNHLY, CDR2 FYNNEI. The CDR3 spans 13 residues. CDR3 bases read: TGTGCCAGCAGTGACGTCGCGGGGAATACG. It translates to CASSDVAGNT. The CDR3 in full is CASSDVAGNTQYF. Full variable domain (rest looked up from reference TRBV2 and TRBJ2-3): EPEVTQTPSHQVTQMGQEVILRCVPISNHLYFYWYRQILGQKVEFLVSFYNNEISEKSEIFDDQFSVERPDGSNFTLKIRSTKLEDSAMYFCASSDVAGNTQYFGPGTRLTVL.

Remarks on this clone: The observed sequence ends 3 residues before the CDR3 terminus, with the missing tail filled in from the germline J gene. V gene TRBV7-2 combines with J gene TRBJ2-7; D is possibly TRBD1 (5 bases). The length of the CDR3 is 13 residues. The germline V and J ends were trimmed by 2 bases and 3 bases, with 8 bases remaining between them. Per germline, CDR1 SGHTA and CDR2 FQGNSA. The CDR3 here is CASSLRTNYEQYF. CDR3 DNA (partial): TGTGCCAGCAGCTTAAGGACAAACTACGAG.

About this clone: The CDR3 goes on 3 residues after the read ends, and that part is filled in from the germline J gene. The chain carries TRBV7-8 and TRBJ1-2, with D perhaps matching TRBD1 (6 bases). Trimming stripped 6 bases from V and 7 bases from J, with 21 bases between. The CDR3 length is 15 residues. Germline loops: CDR1 SGHVS, CDR2 FQNEAQ. The covered CDR3 bases are TGTGCCAGCAGTCAAAGGGGGGGGAGATACGGTGGC. It codes for CASSQRGGRYGG. The CDR3 reads in full as CASSQRGGRYGGYTF.

As to this clone: The sequenced fragment ends 3 residues before the CDR3 boundary, so the rest is inferred from the germline J gene. The V call is TRBV29-1, the J call TRBJ2-4; 12 positions agree with TRBD1. The CDR3 is made up of 13 amino acids. Germline CDR1 and CDR2: SQVTM and ANQGSEA. This CDR3 is CSGGTGGLETQYF. The CDR3 bases that were read are TGCAGCGGAGGGACAGGGGGCTTGGAGACT. Full variable domain (rest looked up from reference TRBV29-1 and TRBJ2-4): SAVISQKPSRDICQRGTSLTIQCQVDSQVTMMFWYRQQPGQSLTLIATANQGSEATYESGFVIDKFPISRPNLTFSTLTVSNMSPEDSSIYLCSGGTGGLETQYFGAGTRLSVL.

As for this clone: The read is 3 residues too short to cover the CDR3 end, so that end is filled in from the germline J gene. The genes are TRBV5-1 and TRBJ2-3, with 11 bases fitting TRBD2. The CDR3 contains 16 residues. The germline gives CDR1 SGHRS, CDR2 YFSETQ. The ends lost 5 bases at V and 4 bases at J; junction bases unmatched: 9. CDR3: CASRAASSGGPDTQYF. The sequenced part of the CDR3 DNA is TGCGCCAGCAGGGCGGCATCTAGCGGGGGGCCAGATACG.

Of note for this clone: The read terminates 3 residues before the CDR3 end, so the remaining end is supplied by the germline J gene. The rearrangement links TRBV19 to TRBJ2-2, with a weak D call TRBD1 (6 bases). V gave up 7 bases and J gave up 5 bases, with 20 bases separating them. The CDR3 has 16 residues. CDR1 and CDR2 from the germline V gene are LNHDA and SQIVND (reference sequence). The CDR3 sequence is CASTPLRQGLTGELFF. The sequenced CDR3 bases are TGTGCCAGTACCCCCCTAAGGCAGGGGTTGACCGGGGAG. Full variable domain (rest looked up from reference TRBV19 and TRBJ2-2): DGGITQSPKYLFRKEGQNVTLSCEQNLNHDAMYWYRQDPGQGLRLIYYSQIVNDFQKGDIAEGYSVSREKKESFPLTVTSAQKNPTAFYLCASTPLRQGLTGELFFGEGSRLTVL.